This T cell receptor (beta chain) was observed in a study of control samples from healthy donors and cancer patients. Clones were sequenced by immunoSEQ multiplex PCR, and TCRdb holds only the in-frame ones, with some missing. The sample has 74,000 or so clones, about 88% seen once; the top ten hold roughly 6.7%. Between the trimmed V and J ends, which lost 4 bases and 5 bases, there was a span of 15 bases. The CDR3 is 15 residues long. The germline CDR1 and CDR2 sequences are SGHNT and YYREEE (reference sequence). This sequence was found in a man aged 45-65 years in good health. Sequences were obtained from blood. The chain has TRBV5-4 and TRBJ2-2, with D possibly being TRBD1 or TRBD2 (7 bases each). CDR3 coding DNA: TGTGCCAGCAGCCCAGGGGGGGGGCATACCGGGGAGCTGTTTTTT. This codes for CASSPGGGHTGELFF.